A selection of T cell receptor beta chains follows, all from one sample in a study of T cells in Graves' hyperthyroidism and ophthalmopathy. TCRdb passed the multiplex PCR reads through MiXCR, listing each CDR3 protein once. The sample holds under 450,000 distinct CDR3 sequences, roughly 14% seen once. Sample: blood. Source of these receptors: a man younger than 45 with Graves' hyperthyroidism that later progressed to Graves' ophthalmopathy. Both conserved end residues are part of each CDR3. D genes are given only for firm matches. A row's size may be missing; if present it is once, few, many or a size class.

abundance: many
d_gene: -
j_gene: TRBJ2-2
v_gene: TRBV13
CDR3nt: TGTGCCAGCAGCTTAGCAGACACCGGGGAGCTGTTTTTT
CDR3aa: CASSLADTGELFF

abundance: many
d_gene: -
j_gene: TRBJ1-5
v_gene: TRBV12-3/TRBV12-4
CDR3nt: TGTGCCAGCCAACGGGGAAGCAATCAGCCCCAGCATTTT
CDR3aa: CASQRGSNQPQHF

abundance: many
d_gene: -
j_gene: TRBJ1-6
v_gene: TRBV2
CDR3nt: TGTGCCAGCAGTGACACGGGACAACCTCATTCACCCCTCCACTTT
CDR3aa: CASSDTGQPHSPLHF

abundance: -
d_gene: -
j_gene: TRBJ2-7
v_gene: TRBV6-2/TRBV6-3
CDR3nt: TGTGCCAGCATCGGGGGGACAGCCCGGGGCGAGCAGTACTTC
CDR3aa: CASIGGTARGEQYF

abundance: once
d_gene: -
j_gene: TRBJ1-1
v_gene: TRBV29-1
CDR3nt: TGCAGCGCCGCTTCTTGGGCGATTTTGAACACTGAAGCTTTCTTT
CDR3aa: CSAASWAILNTEAFF

abundance: many
d_gene: -
j_gene: TRBJ1-5
v_gene: TRBV7-2
CDR3nt: TGTGCCAGCAGCCAAGTAGCTAGGAGCAATCAGCCCCAGCATTTT
CDR3aa: CASSQVARSNQPQHF

abundance: many
d_gene: -
j_gene: TRBJ1-1
v_gene: TRBV10-3
CDR3nt: TGTGCCATCAGTGAGAGGGGGGGAACTGAAGCTTTCTTT
CDR3aa: CAISERGGTEAFF

abundance: many
d_gene: -
j_gene: TRBJ2-3
v_gene: TRBV11-2
CDR3nt: TGTGCCAGCAGCGGACCCGGGGCTCACACAGATACGCAGTATTTT
CDR3aa: CASSGPGAHTDTQYF

abundance: -
d_gene: TRBD1
j_gene: TRBJ1-2
v_gene: TRBV10-3
CDR3nt: TGTGCCATCACCCCCCGGGACAGTAGAAATGGCTACACCTTC
CDR3aa: CAITPRDSRNGYTF

abundance: -
d_gene: TRBD1
j_gene: TRBJ2-5
v_gene: TRBV7-9
CDR3nt: TGTGCCAGCAGCTTAGGGGACAGGGAATGGGAGACCCAGTACTTC
CDR3aa: CASSLGDREWETQYF

abundance: many
d_gene: TRBD1
j_gene: TRBJ1-2
v_gene: TRBV2
CDR3nt: TGTGCCAGCAGCGGCCGGACAGGGACAAACTATGGCTACACCTTC
CDR3aa: CASSGRTGTNYGYTF

abundance: many
d_gene: -
j_gene: TRBJ2-1
v_gene: TRBV7-9
CDR3nt: TGTGCCCAGGGCAGGGGAGGCAATGAGCAGTTCTTC
CDR3aa: CAQGRGGNEQFF

abundance: many
d_gene: -
j_gene: TRBJ2-2
v_gene: TRBV18
CDR3nt: TGTGCCAGCTCAGCCACCGGGGAGCTGTTTTTT
CDR3aa: CASSATGELFF

abundance: few
d_gene: -
j_gene: TRBJ2-2
v_gene: TRBV27
CDR3nt: TGTGCCAGCAGGAAGGGTGTCAGGACCGGGGAGCTGTTTTTT
CDR3aa: CASRKGVRTGELFF

abundance: -
d_gene: TRBD2
j_gene: TRBJ2-7
v_gene: TRBV4-1
CDR3nt: TGCGCCAGCAGCCAAGGACTAGCGGGGGTTGAGCAGTACTTC
CDR3aa: CASSQGLAGVEQYF

abundance: -
d_gene: -
j_gene: TRBJ2-1
v_gene: TRBV6-4
CDR3nt: TGTGCCAGCATAGTAGAGGGGGGCTCCTACAATGAGCAGTTCTTC
CDR3aa: CASIVEGGSYNEQFF

abundance: many
d_gene: -
j_gene: TRBJ1-2
v_gene: TRBV7-9
CDR3nt: TGTGCCAGCAGCTTGAGCCAGGGGACTAACTATGGCTACACCTTC
CDR3aa: CASSLSQGTNYGYTF

abundance: -
d_gene: -
j_gene: TRBJ1-3
v_gene: TRBV7-9
CDR3nt: TGTGCCAGCAGTAATGGGCCGAACCCCCGGACTTCTGGAAACACCATATATTTT
CDR3aa: CASSNGPNPRTSGNTIYF

abundance: few
d_gene: -
j_gene: TRBJ2-3
v_gene: TRBV11-1
CDR3nt: TGTGCCAGCAGCTTAGGCCAGGGCCGTTCTGGGCACACAGATACGCAGTATTTT
CDR3aa: CASSLGQGRSGHTDTQYF

abundance: -
d_gene: TRBD1
j_gene: TRBJ1-2
v_gene: TRBV4-1
CDR3nt: TGCGCCAGCAGCCATCTTTTAGACAGGGGATATGGCTACACCTTC
CDR3aa: CASSHLLDRGYGYTF

abundance: many
d_gene: -
j_gene: TRBJ1-4
v_gene: TRBV28
CDR3nt: TGTGCCAGCATGCGGACAATTAATGAAAAACTGTTTTTT
CDR3aa: CASMRTINEKLFF

abundance: many
d_gene: -
j_gene: TRBJ1-1
v_gene: TRBV19
CDR3nt: TGTGCCAGTGTCGAGGACAGCCCAATGAACACTGAAGCTTTCTTT
CDR3aa: CASVEDSPMNTEAFF

abundance: -
d_gene: TRBD1
j_gene: TRBJ1-4
v_gene: TRBV5-1
CDR3nt: TGCGCCAGCAAGGACAGGAATAATGAAAAACTGTTTTTT
CDR3aa: CASKDRNNEKLFF

abundance: -
d_gene: TRBD1
j_gene: TRBJ1-4
v_gene: TRBV10-3
CDR3nt: TGTGCCATCAGTGAGTCGACTGGACAGGGAGTAGGGGAAAAACTGTTTTTT
CDR3aa: CAISESTGQGVGEKLFF

abundance: -
d_gene: -
j_gene: TRBJ1-5
v_gene: TRBV6-1
CDR3nt: TGTGCCAGCAGTGAAGTACAAAATCAGCCCCAGCATTTT
CDR3aa: CASSEVQNQPQHF

abundance: many
d_gene: -
j_gene: TRBJ2-7
v_gene: TRBV11-3
CDR3nt: TGTGCCAGCAGCTTAGAGTGGGACATGCTCTACGAGCAGTACTTC
CDR3aa: CASSLEWDMLYEQYF

abundance: many
d_gene: TRBD2
j_gene: TRBJ2-1
v_gene: TRBV12-3/TRBV12-4
CDR3nt: TGTGCCAGCAGTTTTGGACTAGCGGAGAATGAGCAGTTCTTC
CDR3aa: CASSFGLAENEQFF

abundance: -
d_gene: -
j_gene: TRBJ2-7
v_gene: TRBV7-3
CDR3nt: TGTGCCAGCACCTCGACAGTAAACGAGCAGTACTTC
CDR3aa: CASTSTVNEQYF

abundance: -
d_gene: -
j_gene: TRBJ1-2
v_gene: TRBV14
CDR3nt: TGTGCCAGCAGCCAAGTATCGGGGCTCCTGCATGGCTACACCTTC
CDR3aa: CASSQVSGLLHGYTF

abundance: many
d_gene: TRBD2
j_gene: TRBJ2-3
v_gene: TRBV5-1
CDR3nt: TGCGCCAGCAGCTTGGCCTTAGCGGGGGCCACAGATACGCAGTATTTT
CDR3aa: CASSLALAGATDTQYF

abundance: many
d_gene: TRBD1
j_gene: TRBJ1-4
v_gene: TRBV12-3/TRBV12-4
CDR3nt: TGTGCCAGCAGTTCCGGGACAGCTAATGAAAAACTGTTTTTT
CDR3aa: CASSSGTANEKLFF

abundance: many
d_gene: TRBD1
j_gene: TRBJ1-3
v_gene: TRBV6-1
CDR3nt: TGTGCCAGCAGTGCGAGGGAGGGACAGGGGAGGTCTGGAAACACCATATATTTT
CDR3aa: CASSAREGQGRSGNTIYF

abundance: -
d_gene: -
j_gene: TRBJ2-1
v_gene: TRBV27
CDR3nt: TGTGCCAGCAGTCACAGGGTTCCTCCCATCAATGAGCAGTTCTTC
CDR3aa: CASSHRVPPINEQFF

abundance: -
d_gene: -
j_gene: TRBJ2-4
v_gene: TRBV19
CDR3nt: TGTGCCAGTACCTCGACAGGTCTAGCCAAAAACATTCAGTACTTC
CDR3aa: CASTSTGLAKNIQYF

abundance: many
d_gene: TRBD2
j_gene: TRBJ2-1
v_gene: TRBV11-2
CDR3nt: TGTGCCAGCAGCGCCGGGACTAGCGGGGGGGCTAGGAATGAGCAGTTCTTC
CDR3aa: CASSAGTSGGARNEQFF

abundance: few
d_gene: -
j_gene: TRBJ2-3
v_gene: TRBV6-1
CDR3nt: TGTGCCAGCAGTGAAAGGGGGGGCGGAGATACGCAGTATTTT
CDR3aa: CASSERGGGDTQYF

abundance: few
d_gene: -
j_gene: TRBJ2-4
v_gene: TRBV20-1
CDR3nt: TGCAGTGCTAGACAGCAAAACATTCAGTACTTC
CDR3aa: CSARQQNIQYF

abundance: few
d_gene: -
j_gene: TRBJ2-7
v_gene: TRBV7-2
CDR3nt: TGTGCCAGCAGCTTAGGATGGGTCTCCTCCTACGAGCAGTACTTC
CDR3aa: CASSLGWVSSYEQYF

abundance: -
d_gene: TRBD1
j_gene: TRBJ1-1
v_gene: TRBV30
CDR3nt: TGTGCCTGGAACCAGGGGGCAGGGACTGAAGCTTTCTTT
CDR3aa: CAWNQGAGTEAFF

abundance: many
d_gene: -
j_gene: TRBJ2-7
v_gene: TRBV28
CDR3nt: TGTGCCAGCACCCTAATAGGGGGGGGTGGCTACGAGCAGTACTTC
CDR3aa: CASTLIGGGGYEQYF

abundance: -
d_gene: -
j_gene: TRBJ2-7
v_gene: TRBV12-3/TRBV12-4
CDR3nt: TGTGCCAGCAGACCTGGCGACCGAACCTACGGGCAGTACTTC
CDR3aa: CASRPGDRTYGQYF

abundance: few
d_gene: -
j_gene: TRBJ2-1
v_gene: TRBV4-1
CDR3nt: TGCGCCAGCAGCCTCACTGTGGAGGGCTGGCCTGAGCAGTTCTTC
CDR3aa: CASSLTVEGWPEQFF

abundance: -
d_gene: -
j_gene: TRBJ1-1
v_gene: TRBV6-2/TRBV6-3
CDR3nt: TGTGCCAGCACCCCGGGCCCATTTATCATGAACACTGAAGCTTTCTTT
CDR3aa: CASTPGPFIMNTEAFF

abundance: many
d_gene: -
j_gene: TRBJ2-3
v_gene: TRBV27
CDR3nt: TGTGCCAGCAGTCCGCGGGCCTTTAACACAGATACGCAGTATTTT
CDR3aa: CASSPRAFNTDTQYF

abundance: -
d_gene: TRBD1
j_gene: TRBJ2-7
v_gene: TRBV9
CDR3nt: TGTGCCAGCAGCCCACGACAGGGGGGCCCTGACGAGCAGTACTTC
CDR3aa: CASSPRQGGPDEQYF

abundance: -
d_gene: -
j_gene: TRBJ1-1
v_gene: TRBV7-6
CDR3nt: TGTGCCAGCAGCGCCCGGGACGAAGGAAACACTGAAGCTTTCTTT
CDR3aa: CASSARDEGNTEAFF

abundance: many
d_gene: TRBD1
j_gene: TRBJ2-1
v_gene: TRBV7-2
CDR3nt: TGTGCCAGCAGCTTAGTGAATTTTGGGACAGGGGCGTCTGAGCAGTTCTTC
CDR3aa: CASSLVNFGTGASEQFF

abundance: many
d_gene: -
j_gene: TRBJ2-7
v_gene: TRBV5-6
CDR3nt: TGTGCCAGCAGCGGACGGGGGGCGCGTTACGAGCAGTACTTC
CDR3aa: CASSGRGARYEQYF

abundance: many
d_gene: -
j_gene: TRBJ1-6
v_gene: TRBV7-6
CDR3nt: TGTGCCAGCAGCTTAGTCAGCAATAATTCACCCCTCCACTTT
CDR3aa: CASSLVSNNSPLHF

abundance: few
d_gene: -
j_gene: TRBJ2-1
v_gene: TRBV24-1
CDR3nt: TGTGCCACCAGTGATTTGGGGGGTGTCTCCTACAATGAGCAGTTCTTC
CDR3aa: CATSDLGGVSYNEQFF

abundance: -
d_gene: TRBD1
j_gene: TRBJ1-6
v_gene: TRBV7-9
CDR3nt: TGTGCCAGCAGCCCGAAACAGGGGTCCTATAATTCACCCCTCCACTTT
CDR3aa: CASSPKQGSYNSPLHF

abundance: many
d_gene: -
j_gene: TRBJ1-1
v_gene: TRBV28
CDR3nt: TGTGCCACCGGCGGTGTAAACGAGGGAGCTTTCTTT
CDR3aa: CATGGVNEGAFF

abundance: many
d_gene: TRBD1
j_gene: TRBJ1-6
v_gene: TRBV12-3/TRBV12-4
CDR3nt: TGTGCCAGCAGTTTAGCGCGCAGGGGGGGATCACCCCTCCACTTT
CDR3aa: CASSLARRGGSPLHF

abundance: many
d_gene: -
j_gene: TRBJ2-1
v_gene: TRBV25-1
CDR3nt: TGTGCCAGCAGTGACACCGGCGGGACTGTACGGAATGAGCAGTTCTTC
CDR3aa: CASSDTGGTVRNEQFF

abundance: once
d_gene: -
j_gene: TRBJ1-1
v_gene: TRBV2
CDR3nt: TGTGCCAGCAACGGGGGCGCGGACACTGAAGCTTTCTTT
CDR3aa: CASNGGADTEAFF